This TCR beta chain came from a study of T cells expressing NK-cell markers. About the research overall: Source material for TCR beta repertoires consisted of sorted CD3+CD56+NKG2C+, CD3+CD56+NKG2C- and CD3+CD56-NKG2C+ T cells. Seven of the eight sequenced donors were classified as HCMV-seropositive, and one was classified as seronegative.

The CDR3 is made up of 17 amino acids. Germline V gives CDR1 DFQATT, CDR2 SNEGSKA (reference sequence). Generation of TCR beta cDNA was performed by 5'RACE template switching incorporating UMIs. TCRdb reprocessed the 5' RACE reads and reports one entry per CDR3 protein, with no DNA. The repertoire table contains 400,000 to 450,000 distinct CDR3 sequences. Sequencing was performed on blood T cells: a sorted CD56 or NKG2C T cell subset, CD4+ or CD8+ T cells, or bulk PBMC T cells (not recorded which). The chain carries TRBV20-1 and TRBJ2-2; lacking DNA, the TRBD1 call made by TCRdb goes unchecked. The sequence was collected from a woman aged 18-70 years in good health. This CDR3 is CSARDPSGGPNTGELFF.